The rows below give T cell receptor beta chains drawn from one sample of a study of cytomegalovirus exposure and HLA in healthy donors. This table comes from immunoSEQ multiplex PCR, and its TCRdb copy is limited to in-frame clones, with some not included. The repertoire holds around 110,000 clones, with around 70% as singletons. The specimen sequenced was PBMCs. The receptors were gathered from a woman under 30 in good health and CMV-seronegative. The conserved cysteine and the conserved F or W are not part of the CDR3 here. A clone size is listed for some rows: how often the clone was seen (once, few, many), or a class if it is expanded.

>TRBV30|TRBJ2-6|-
AWSVASGANVLT
>TRBV6-5|TRBJ2-7|-
ASSYWDRGHEQY
>TRBV6-5|TRBJ2-7|-
ASSRGQGLSEQY
>TRBV5-1|TRBJ2-5|-
ASSLVATGETQY
>TRBV6-1|TRBJ1-5|-
ASSSLYSNQPQH
>TRBV5-8|TRBJ1-2|-
AVPHRDDYGYT
>TRBV7-9|TRBJ2-1|-
ASSFGSGGAPEQF
>TRBV4-1|TRBJ2-3|-
ASSQDGGGAFTDTQY
>TRBV6-1|TRBJ2-7|few
ASSEAWVSAGKFYEQY
>TRBV5-4|TRBJ1-1|few
ASSRGHTNTEAF
>TRBV7-6|TRBJ2-5|-
ASSLGWGGLETQY
>TRBV4-1|TRBJ1-5|-
ASSQPPGTDNQPQH
>TRBV5-1|TRBJ2-2|-
ASSPRNTGELF
>TRBV5-1|TRBJ2-1|-
ASSLNRGSYNEQF
>TRBV5-6|TRBJ1-3|once
ASSLYPAVSGNTIY
>TRBV7-9|TRBJ1-3|-
ASSPRQAFSGNTIY
>TRBV6-1|TRBJ1-3|-
ASSAPPGGTGRNTIY
>TRBV7-8|TRBJ1-1|-
ASGSQERAF
>TRBV2|TRBJ2-7|-
ASSFSYRDEQY
>TRBV7-2|TRBJ2-7|few
ASSPDRSYEQY
>TRBV12-1|TRBJ1-1|once
ASSPPGRDTEAF
>TRBV5-4|TRBJ2-3|-
ASSPPPGSSFSDTQY